The 22 T cell receptor beta chains below all came from one sample that was sequenced in a study of cytomegalovirus exposure and HLA in healthy donors. Measured with immunoSEQ multiplex PCR; TCRdb has only the in-frame clones, and not every one. Seen here are about 100,000 clones, over 75% observed once, and the top ten hold approximately 2.9%. The sample consisted of PBMCs. The receptors here all came from a woman under 30 in good health and CMV-seronegative.

The chain couples TRBV30 to TRBJ2-7; 7 bases align to TRBD1. This CDR3 spans 13 amino acids. Trimming removed 0 bases from V and 3 bases from J; junction bases left unmatched: 2. Germline CDR1 and CDR2: GTSNPN and SVGIG (reference sequence). The CDR3 region has the DNA TGTGCCTGGAGTGTGGGGACAGTCTACGAGCAGTACTTC. This sequence encodes CAWSVGTVYEQYF. Together with reference TRBV30 and TRBJ2-7, the CDR3 gives the full variable domain: SQTIHQWPATLVQPVGSPLSLECTVEGTSNPNLYWYRQAAGRGLQLLFYSVGIGQISSEVPQNLSASRPQDRQFILSSKKLLLSDSGFYLCAWSVGTVYEQYFGPGTRLTVT.

The rearrangement links TRBV11-1 to TRBJ2-7, with D possibly matching TRBD2 (6 bases). Germline V lookup: CDR1 SGHAT, CDR2 FQDESV (reference sequence). V lost 8 bases, J lost 7 bases, and 12 bases lay in between. The CDR3 totals 11 residues. Written as DNA, the CDR3 is TGTGCCAGCGGGGGACTGCGGGAGCAGTACTTC. Residues: CASGGLREQYF.

J is TRBJ2-5 and V is TRBV7-8; D possibly corresponds to TRBD2 (5 bases). The CDR3 is 15 amino acids. V was shortened by 1 base and J by 1 base, with 10 bases between the two germline ends. Germline lookup yields CDR1 SGHVS and CDR2 FQNEAQ. The CDR3 DNA reads TGTGCCAGCAGCTTAGAGGTGGGGAGCCAAGAGACCCAGTACTTC. This codes for CASSLEVGSQETQYF.

The gene calls are TRBV7-8 and TRBJ2-1, with 10 bases lining up with TRBD2. Germline CDR1 reads SGHVS; CDR2 reads FQNEAQ. This CDR3 has 18 amino acids. J lost 2 bases, V lost 0 bases, and 7 bases had no gene match. The CDR3 nucleotides are TGTGCCAGCAGCTTAGCGAGCGGGGGGGCCAGCCCCTACAATGAGCAGTTCTTC. This gives the protein CASSLASGGASPYNEQFF.

V and J are TRBV29-1 and TRBJ1-1; no definite D call. CDR3 size: 12 residues. V was shortened by 6 bases and J by 5 bases, with 13 bases between the two germline ends. Germline CDR1 SQVTM, CDR2 ANQGSEA. This CDR3 is CSVDRGRTEAFF. DNA for the CDR3: TGCAGCGTCGATAGAGGGAGAACTGAAGCTTTCTTT.

This clone came up a few times. The chain links TRBV7-8 to TRBJ1-4; 9 nucleotides agree with TRBD1. CDR1 SGHVS and CDR2 FQNEAQ come from the germline V gene. V lost 5 bases, J lost 7 bases, and 8 bases stayed unmatched. The CDR3 totals 15 residues. The chain's CDR3 is CASSDEGTGSEKLFF. DNA of the CDR3: TGTGCCAGCAGCGACGAGGGGACAGGGAGTGAAAAACTGTTTTTT.

The chain recombines TRBV6-1 with TRBJ1-6; no reliable D call. Trimming took off 2 bases at V and 2 bases at J, with 7 bases between the two ends. The CDR3 length is 15 residues. Germline V lookup: CDR1 MNHNS, CDR2 SASEGT. The CDR3 DNA is TGTGCCAGCAGTGAAAGGGAGCCCTATAATTCACCCCTCCACTTT. It codes for CASSEREPYNSPLHF.

The CDR3 spells CASSPGGGSYNEQFF. The CDR3 coding sequence is TGTGCCAGCAGCCCCGGCGGGGGCAGTTACAATGAGCAGTTCTTC. The chain links TRBV7-6 to TRBJ2-1; TRBD2 might be the D (7 bases). Between the trimmed V and J ends, which lost 5 bases and 4 bases, there was a span of 15 bases. Per the germline V gene, CDR1 is SGHVS and CDR2 is FNYEAQ. The CDR3 runs to 15 residues.

This chain links TRBV5-1 with TRBJ2-5; 7 positions agree with TRBD2. Per germline, CDR1 SGHRS and CDR2 YFSETQ. This CDR3 is 14 amino acids long. Germline trimming cut 0 bases from V and 2 bases from J; bases unmatched to any gene: 1. The CDR3, as DNA: TGCGCCAGCAGCTTGGGGGGGGGACAAGAGACCCAGTACTTC. Protein product: CASSLGGGQETQYF. The variable domain in full, with the rest retrieved from reference TRBV5-1 and TRBJ2-5, is KAGVTQTPRYLIKTRGQQVTLSCSPISGHRSVSWYQQTPGQGLQFLFEYFSETQRNKGNFPGRFSGRQFSNSRSEMNVSTLELGDSALYLCASSLGGGQETQYFGPGTRLLVL.

The gene calls are TRBV7-2 and TRBJ2-7, with TRBD2 matching over 8 bases. This CDR3 has 13 residues. Germline V gene sequence: CDR1 SGHTA, CDR2 FQGNSA. V shed 0 bases, J shed 8 bases, and the junction held 3 bases outside the gene matches. The DNA for the CDR3 is TGTGCCAGCAGCTTAGCGCGGGAGGAAAAGCAGTACTTC. Encoded protein: CASSLAREEKQYF.

This clone was seen a single time. V is TRBV5-6 and J is TRBJ2-7; 9 bases agree with TRBD1. Trimming cost V 4 bases and J 0 bases; bases outside gene matches: 8. This CDR3 contains 16 residues. Germline CDR1 SGHDT, CDR2 YYEEEE. The CDR3 protein is CASSLWTGVISYEQYF. In nucleotides, the CDR3 is TGTGCCAGCAGCCTATGGACAGGGGTTATCTCCTACGAGCAGTACTTC.

This chain connects TRBV27 to TRBJ1-1; 9 bases fit TRBD1. Germline loops: CDR1 MNHEY, CDR2 SMNVEV (reference sequence). The J segment lost 5 bases and the V segment lost 5 bases, leaving 18 bases of the junction unmatched. This CDR3 is 18 amino acids long. The CDR3: CASSAEGNYRGLSTEAFF. The CDR3 region has the DNA TGTGCCAGCAGTGCGGAGGGTAACTACAGGGGGCTATCGACTGAAGCTTTCTTT.

The chain combines TRBV7-9 with TRBJ1-2; D unresolved. The V end was cut by 3 bases, the J end by 3 bases, with 11 bases between. The CDR3 is 14 amino acids. Germline V gene sequence: CDR1 SEHNR, CDR2 FQNEAQ (reference sequence). The CDR3 sequence is CASSFSSIYYGYTF. CDR3 coding DNA: TGTGCCAGCAGCTTTAGTTCGATCTACTATGGCTACACCTTC.

This rearrangement joins TRBV6-5 to TRBJ2-7; 9 nucleotides match TRBD1. The trim removed 6 bases at V and 1 base at J, leaving 7 bases unmatched. CDR3 length: 15 amino acids. CDR1 is MNHEY, CDR2 SVGAGI, per germline. For the CDR3, the DNA is TGTGCCAGCAGCCTGGACAGGGGTGGATCCTACGAGCAGTACTTC. The encoded protein is CASSLDRGGSYEQYF.

Only one count was recorded for this clone. The rearrangement links TRBV19 to TRBJ1-6; 11 nucleotides align to TRBD1. Germline V gene lookup returns CDR1 LNHDA and CDR2 SQIVND (reference sequence). V lost 4 bases to trimming and J lost 7 bases; unmatched junction nucleotides: 3. This CDR3 has 15 residues. CDR3 bases: TGTGCCAGTAGTAGGACAGGGGGCGCGAATTCACCCCTCCACTTT. Amino acid sequence: CASSRTGGANSPLHF. The variable domain in full, completed from reference TRBV19 and TRBJ1-6, reads DGGITQSPKYLFRKEGQNVTLSCEQNLNHDAMYWYRQDPGQGLRLIYYSQIVNDFQKGDIAEGYSVSREKKESFPLTVTSAQKNPTAFYLCASSRTGGANSPLHFGNGTRLTVT.

This rearrangement joins TRBV6-5 to TRBJ2-6; D is ambiguous. CDR1 and CDR2 (germline): MNHEY, SVGAGI. CDR3 length: 13 amino acids. The ends were cut back, 6 bases at V and 1 base at J, with 4 bases in the middle. CDR3 coding DNA: TGTGCCAGCAGCCTGTCTGGGGCCAACGTCCTGACTTTC. Its protein is CASSLSGANVLTF.

The sample holds one count of this clone. In DNA, the CDR3 is TGTGCCTGGAGGCCCCAGGGGGAAGAGACCCAGTACTTC. Protein sequence: CAWRPQGEETQYF. The gene calls are TRBV30 and TRBJ2-5; 7 bases agree with TRBD1. Germline trimming cut 3 bases from V and 3 bases from J; bases unmatched to any gene: 4. Germline lookup yields CDR1 GTSNPN and CDR2 SVGIG (reference sequence). The CDR3 is 13 residues long.

V usage is TRBV7-9 and J usage is TRBJ1-2; no firm D call. Trimming shortened V by 5 bases and J by 2 bases, and 15 bases separated the two germline ends. Germline V CDR1 and CDR2: SEHNR, FQNEAQ (reference sequence). The CDR3 length is 15 residues. CDR3 sequence: CASSPKIGINYGYTF. CDR3 DNA sequence: TGTGCCAGCAGCCCGAAAATCGGGATCAACTATGGCTACACCTTC. The full variable domain, rest sourced from reference TRBV7-9 and TRBJ1-2, is DTGVSQNPRHKITKRGQNVTFRCDPISEHNRLYWYRQTLGQGPEFLTYFQNEAQLEKSRLLSDRFSAERPKGSFSTLEIQRTEQGDSAMYLCASSPKIGINYGYTFGSGTRLTVV.

V gene TRBV7-2 combines with J gene TRBJ2-5; 8 bases map to TRBD1. Germline CDR1 SGHTA, CDR2 FQGNSA. The CDR3 is made up of 13 amino acids. With 4 bases clipped from V and 4 bases from J, the junction kept 2 bases outside the gene matches. The CDR3 sequence: CASSWTGRETQYF. CDR3 nucleotides: TGTGCCAGCAGCTGGACAGGGAGAGAGACCCAGTACTTC.

This rearrangement joins TRBV2 to TRBJ2-1; 8 bases align to TRBD2. In germline, CDR1 is SNHLY, CDR2 FYNNEI. The CDR3 runs 11 residues. V lost 4 bases and J lost 10; bases outside the gene matches: 0. For the CDR3, the DNA is TGTGCCAGCAGTGGCGGGGGGGAGCAGTTCTTC. Translating it yields CASSGGGEQFF.

This clone was found a few times. The rearrangement joins TRBV7-9 to TRBJ1-1, with 7 bases that match TRBD1. The V segment lost 5 bases and the J segment 3 bases; nucleotides outside the gene matches: 6. This CDR3 comprises 14 residues. The germline V gene has CDR1 SEHNR and CDR2 FQNEAQ (reference sequence). CDR3 in DNA: TGTGCCAGCAGCATAGGGACAGCCGACACTGAAGCTTTCTTT. This translates into CASSIGTADTEAFF.

This clone was seen more than once but under ten times. This chain uses TRBV6-1 with TRBJ2-3, with TRBD2 matching over 11 bases. The germline V gene encodes CDR1 MNHNS and CDR2 SASEGT. CDR3 size: 15 residues. V lost 2 bases and J lost 6; bases outside the gene matches: 4. CDR3 DNA sequence: TGTGCCAGCAGTGAATTGGCTAGCGGGGGGGATACGCAGTATTTT. This gives the protein CASSELASGGDTQYF.